Only a few counts were recorded for the clone carrying this T cell receptor beta chain. Its antigen remains unknown. Each CDR3 protein gets one entry after TCRdb re-called the 5' RACE reads with MiXCR. The table shows around 530,000 distinct CDR3 sequences, with roughly 21% occurring only once. The CDR3 consists of 13 residues. Germline CDR1 is DFQATT and CDR2 is SNEGSKA (reference sequence). V was trimmed by 5 bases and J by 2 bases, leaving 13 bases between them. The entry originates in a study of T-cell memory formation after mild COVID-19. Study background: TCR clustering was largely donor specific. General study points: Day 37-peaking second-wave clones had unconfirmed SARS-CoV-2 specificity. Contracting clones, day 15 to 85, had balanced CD4/CD8, and later expanders favored CD4+.

The chain joins TRBV20-1 to TRBJ2-7, with D perhaps matching TRBD2 (6 bases). The clonotype originates from an adult woman who had mild COVID-19 (a few samples of this study predate the infection). Cell type and time point are not known. Specimen: PBMCs or a T cell subset sorted from them (not recorded which). The CDR3 protein is CSAQEGTAYEQYF. In nucleotides, the CDR3 is TGCAGTGCTCAGGAGGGGACGGCCTACGAGCAGTACTTC.